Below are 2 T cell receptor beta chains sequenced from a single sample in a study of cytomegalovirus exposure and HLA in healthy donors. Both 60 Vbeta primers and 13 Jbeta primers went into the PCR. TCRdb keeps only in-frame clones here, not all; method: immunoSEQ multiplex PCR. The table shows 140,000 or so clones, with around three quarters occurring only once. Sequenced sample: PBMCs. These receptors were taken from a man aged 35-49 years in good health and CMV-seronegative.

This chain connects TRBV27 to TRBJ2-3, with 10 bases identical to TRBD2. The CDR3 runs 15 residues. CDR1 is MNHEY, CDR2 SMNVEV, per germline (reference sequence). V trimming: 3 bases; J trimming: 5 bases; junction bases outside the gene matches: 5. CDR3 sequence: CASSFKRGGVDTQYF. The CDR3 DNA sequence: TGTGCCAGCAGTTTTAAGCGGGGGGGTGTAGATACGCAGTATTTT.

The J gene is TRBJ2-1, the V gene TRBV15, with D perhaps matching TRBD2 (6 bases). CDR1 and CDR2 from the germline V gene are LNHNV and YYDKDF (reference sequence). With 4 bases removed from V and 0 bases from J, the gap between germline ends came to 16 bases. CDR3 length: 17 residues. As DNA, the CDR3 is TGTGCCACCAGCACCTCCCCCAGACTAGACTCCTACAATGAGCAGTTCTTC. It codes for CATSTSPRLDSYNEQFF.